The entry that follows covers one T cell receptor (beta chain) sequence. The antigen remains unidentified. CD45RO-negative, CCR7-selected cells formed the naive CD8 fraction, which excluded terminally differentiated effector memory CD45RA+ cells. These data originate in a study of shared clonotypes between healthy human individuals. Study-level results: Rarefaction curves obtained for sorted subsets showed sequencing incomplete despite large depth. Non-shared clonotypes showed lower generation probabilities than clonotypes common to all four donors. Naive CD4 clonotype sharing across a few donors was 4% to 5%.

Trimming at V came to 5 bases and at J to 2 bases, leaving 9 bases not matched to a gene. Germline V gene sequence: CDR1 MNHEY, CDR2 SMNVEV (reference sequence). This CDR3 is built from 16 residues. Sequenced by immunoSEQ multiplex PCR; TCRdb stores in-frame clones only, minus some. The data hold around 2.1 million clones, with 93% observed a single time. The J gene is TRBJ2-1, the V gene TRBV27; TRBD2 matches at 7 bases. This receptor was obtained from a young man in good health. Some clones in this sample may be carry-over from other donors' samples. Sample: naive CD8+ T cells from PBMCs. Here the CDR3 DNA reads TGTGCCAGCAGTACCCGAGCGGGGAAGACCTACAATGAGCAGTTCTTC. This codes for CASSTRAGKTYNEQFF.